The next 14 T cell receptor beta chains were all read from a single sample in a study of OX40 agonist ivuxolimab in advanced cancers. TCRdb's copy holds only in-frame clones and misses some; the assay was immunoSEQ multiplex PCR. The sample has 48,000 or so clones, around nine tenths seen once. The sample in question was CD4+ or CD8+ T cells sorted from blood, obtained in a trial of the OX40 agonist ivuxolimab. These receptors were collected from an adult with an advanced solid tumor such as melanoma, head and neck, liver or kidney cancer.

The chain carries TRBV7-2 and TRBJ1-4, with D tentatively TRBD1 (5 bases). The V and J ends lost 5 bases and 7 bases respectively, with 14 bases between them. The CDR3 has 14 residues. The germline gives CDR1 SGHTA, CDR2 FQGNSA. CDR3 sequence reads: CASSRGGPGEKLFF. The CDR3 nucleotides are TGTGCCAGCAGCCGCGGGGGTCCCGGTGAAAAACTGTTTTTT.

The V and J genes are TRBV10-3 and TRBJ2-1; the D is unclear. CDR3 length equals 16 residues. V was clipped by 6 bases and J by 4 bases, with 19 bases between them. CDR1 and CDR2 from the germline V gene are ENHRY and SYGVKD. The CDR3 DNA follows: TGTGCCATCAGGGTAGGGTCGGGCCCCCTTTACAATGAGCAGTTCTTC. It translates to CAIRVGSGPLYNEQFF.

V and J are TRBV27 and TRBJ2-7; TRBD1 agrees at 10 bases. Trimming removed 6 bases from V and 6 bases from J; junction bases left unmatched: 5. CDR3 length: 13 amino acids. Germline V gene lookup returns CDR1 MNHEY and CDR2 SMNVEV (reference sequence). The DNA of the CDR3 is TGTGCCAGCAGGGGGACAGGGGATTTCGAGCAGTACTTC. Translation: CASRGTGDFEQYF.

The chain is built from TRBV15 and TRBJ2-3, with 12 positions matching TRBD2. Germline V gene lookup returns CDR1 LNHNV and CDR2 YYDKDF (reference sequence). V was pared by 3 bases and J by 5 bases, with 12 bases of the junction left unmatched. This CDR3 spans 18 amino acids. CDR3 sequence (DNA): TGTGCCACCAGCAGGGCCCGACTAGCGGGAGAGCTCCAAGATACGCAGTATTTT. Translation: CATSRARLAGELQDTQYF. The whole variable domain, remainder taken from reference TRBV15 and TRBJ2-3, is DAMVIQNPRYQVTQFGKPVTLSCSQTLNHNVMYWYQQKSSQAPKLLFHYYDKDFNNEADTPDNFQSRRPNTSFCFLDIRSPGLGDTAMYLCATSRARLAGELQDTQYFGPGTRLTVL.

The chain has TRBV7-6 and TRBJ2-5; 10 nucleotides line up with TRBD2. CDR1 and CDR2 (germline): SGHVS, FNYEAQ. Unmatched junction bases numbered 4, after V lost 1 base and J lost 5 bases. The CDR3 length is 15 residues. CDR3 nucleotide sequence: TGTGCCAGCAGCTTAGTACTAGCGGGGACGGAGACCCAGTACTTC. It codes for CASSLVLAGTETQYF. Full variable domain (remainder filled in from reference TRBV7-6 and TRBJ2-5): GAGVSQSPRYKVTKRGQDVALRCDPISGHVSLYWYRQALGQGPEFLTYFNYEAQQDKSGLPNDRFSAERPEGSISTLTIQRTEQRDSAMYRCASSLVLAGTETQYFGPGTRLLVL.

The rearrangement uses TRBV7-2 and TRBJ2-2; perhaps D is TRBD1 or TRBD2 (5 bases each). CDR3 size: 15 residues. Germline-derived CDR1 and CDR2 are SGHTA and FQGNSA. Trimming stripped 1 base from V and 1 base from J, with 7 bases between. CDR3 region: CASSLGGWNTGELFF. The CDR3 DNA sequence: TGTGCCAGCAGCTTAGGGGGGTGGAACACCGGGGAGCTGTTTTTT.

This chain links TRBV6-6 with TRBJ2-7; 7 bases match TRBD1. Germline assignment: CDR1 MNHNY and CDR2 SVGAGI (reference sequence). J was trimmed by 6 bases and V by 0 bases; bases with no gene match: 2. This CDR3 is built from 13 residues. The CDR3 region is CASSYSRQGEQYF. CDR3 bases: TGTGCCAGCAGTTACTCCAGACAGGGCGAGCAGTACTTC.

This rearrangement joins TRBV5-4 to TRBJ2-3; tentatively, D is TRBD2 (6 bases). The CDR3 sequence is 13 residues long. Between the trimmed V and J ends, which lost 6 bases and 0 bases, there was a span of 8 bases. Looked up from germline, CDR1 is SGHNT and CDR2 is YYREEE (reference sequence). The CDR3 nucleotides read TGTGCCAGCACCGGGACTAGCACAGATACGCAGTATTTT. Encoded protein: CASTGTSTDTQYF.

This chain connects TRBV7-8 to TRBJ2-1; D not certain. The CDR3 extends over 16 amino acids. Trimming left V 4 bases short and J 0 bases short, with 13 bases between. Germline loops: CDR1 SGHVS, CDR2 FQNEAQ. This chain's CDR3 is CASSSRPQSSYNEQFF. CDR3 bases: TGTGCCAGCAGCTCACGGCCCCAGAGCTCCTACAATGAGCAGTTCTTC.

This chain joins TRBV7-9 and TRBJ2-3, with D possibly being TRBD1 or TRBD2 (5 bases each). The CDR3 is 13 residues long. Per the germline V gene, CDR1 is SEHNR and CDR2 is FQNEAQ (reference sequence). V was pared by 0 bases and J by 4 bases, with 5 bases between. The CDR3 protein is CASSLAGADTQYF. CDR3 sequence (DNA): TGTGCCAGCAGCTTAGCGGGGGCAGATACGCAGTATTTT.

This chain uses TRBV7-3 with TRBJ2-5, with D perhaps assigned TRBD1 or TRBD2 (5 bases each). Germline assignment: CDR1 SGHTA and CDR2 FQGTGA. Trimming shortened V by 2 bases and J by 1 base, and 11 bases separated the two germline ends. The CDR3 spans 15 residues. The CDR3 DNA reads TGTGCCAGCAGCTTAGGGGGAGTTGGCCAAGAGACCCAGTACTTC. Translation: CASSLGGVGQETQYF.

The J gene is TRBJ1-5, the V gene TRBV25-1, with D unresolved. Germline V gene data show CDR1 as MGHDK and CDR2 as SYGVNS. Deletions cut 5 bases from V and 6 bases from J, with 17 bases between. The CDR3 covers 15 residues. The CDR3 here is CASSPNPPDGQPQHF. DNA of the CDR3: TGTGCCAGCAGTCCAAATCCGCCGGATGGTCAGCCCCAGCATTTT.

V usage is TRBV5-5 and J usage is TRBJ1-1, with D unclear. CDR3 length: 13 residues. Germline V gives CDR1 SGHKS, CDR2 YYEKEE (reference sequence). With 2 bases removed from V and 5 bases from J, the gap between germline ends came to 10 bases. CDR3 nucleotide sequence: TGTGCCAGCAGCTTAGGCACGTTAACTGAAGCTTTCTTT. The encoded protein is CASSLGTLTEAFF.

The gene calls are TRBV18 and TRBJ1-3; 8 bases match TRBD1. This CDR3 comprises 15 residues. The trim removed 3 bases at V and 3 bases at J, leaving 4 bases unmatched. Germline assignment: CDR1 KGHSH and CDR2 LQKENI. DNA of the CDR3: TGTGCCAGCTCACCTACAGGGGGAATTGGAAACACCATATATTTT. This gives the protein CASSPTGGIGNTIYF. Drawing the rest from reference TRBV18 and TRBJ1-3, the complete variable domain is NAGVMQNPRHLVRRRGQEARLRCSPMKGHSHVYWYRQLPEEGLKFMVYLQKENIIDESGMPKERFSAEFPKEGPSILRIQQVVRGDSAAYFCASSPTGGIGNTIYFGEGSWLTVV.